This entry is about one TCR beta chain. What it binds is not known. Other DNA sequences in the sample encode the same CDR3. The method was immunoSEQ multiplex PCR; TCRdb's version includes in-frame clones alone and lacks a portion of them. The top ten hold approximately 1.5% of the sample, which has about 680,000 clones, roughly 90% seen once. This entry belongs to a study of Ad26.COV2.S vaccination and SARS-CoV-2 variants. Whole-study findings and limits: Recipients of vaccine and of placebo showed similar breadth of their non-spike TCR repertoires.

CDR1 is GTSNPN, CDR2 SVGIG, per germline (reference sequence). The CDR3 consists of 11 residues. The V end was cut by 6 bases, the J end by 1 base, with 6 bases between. The sample's treatment: about 20 received Ad26.COV2.S at low or high dose, single or two shots; roughly five received placebo; per-sample allocation not given. Day 63 following the first vaccine or placebo injection was when the samples were taken. This specimen was peripheral blood, taken in a trial of Ad26.COV2.S vaccine versus placebo. The TCR comes from a person aged 18-60 years who received the Ad26.COV2.S COVID-19 vaccine or a placebo. This chain links TRBV30 with TRBJ1-1; D call uncertain. The CDR3 region is CACERNTEAFF. The CDR3 nucleotides read TGTGCCTGTGAGCGGAACACTGAAGCTTTCTTT.